The 30 T cell receptor beta chains reported below all come from one sample, sequenced in a study of cytomegalovirus exposure and HLA in healthy donors. Researchers ran the PCR with 60 Vbeta and 13 Jbeta primers. The table came from immunoSEQ multiplex PCR; TCRdb's copy has only in-frame clones and leaves some out. The sample holds some 100,000 clones, around 76% seen once. Sequenced material: PBMCs. These receptor sequences come from a woman in her forties or fifties in good health and CMV-seropositive.

This clone was detected a few times. The chain combines TRBV10-2 with TRBJ2-7, with D perhaps matching TRBD2 (7 bases). Trimming removed 3 bases from V and 3 bases from J, with 18 bases in between. Germline V gene sequence: CDR1 WSHSY, CDR2 SAAADI. This CDR3 is 16 amino acids long. The CDR3 here is CASSDGGGALGYEQYF. CDR3 nucleotides: TGCGCCAGCAGTGACGGTGGGGGGGCTCTTGGCTACGAGCAGTACTTC.

The gene calls are TRBV7-9 and TRBJ2-6; tentatively, D is TRBD2 (5 bases). Per germline, CDR1 SEHNR and CDR2 FQNEAQ (reference sequence). This CDR3 region has 18 residues. Trimming removed 4 bases at V and 0 bases at J, with 16 bases between. CDR3 bases: TGTGCCAGCAGCTCCTTCCGGGATCGCGCCTCTGGGGCCAACGTCCTGACTTTC. Translating it yields CASSSFRDRASGANVLTF.

This clone was recorded a few times. The chain links TRBV2 to TRBJ1-2; the match to TRBD1 covers 7 bases. Per the germline V gene, CDR1 is SNHLY and CDR2 is FYNNEI. The CDR3 length is 15 residues. With 2 bases clipped from V and 5 bases from J, the junction kept 8 bases outside the gene matches. This CDR3 is CASSENRAGGYGYTF. CDR3 in DNA: TGTGCCAGCAGTGAAAATCGGGCAGGGGGGTATGGCTACACCTTC. Looking up the rest from reference TRBV2 and TRBJ1-2 gives the full variable domain: EPEVTQTPSHQVTQMGQEVILRCVPISNHLYFYWYRQILGQKVEFLVSFYNNEISEKSEIFDDQFSVERPDGSNFTLKIRSTKLEDSAMYFCASSENRAGGYGYTFGSGTRLTVV.

V is TRBV11-2 and J is TRBJ2-1; D unresolved. Germline assignment: CDR1 SGHAT and CDR2 FQNNGV. The CDR3 extends over 15 amino acids. V was trimmed by 0 bases and J by 5 bases, leaving 11 bases between them. In nucleotides, the CDR3 is TGTGCCAGCAGCTTAGATCCCTCCTATCACAATGAGCAGTTCTTC. Translated, it gives CASSLDPSYHNEQFF.

This clone appeared a few times. The chain employs TRBV6-5 and TRBJ2-7; the D gene is possibly TRBD2 (5 bases). Germline lookup yields CDR1 MNHEY and CDR2 SVGAGI. The CDR3 is 13 amino acids. Trimming cost V 2 bases and J 4 bases, with 9 bases left between them. This CDR3 reads CASSYMGAYEQYF. In nucleotides, the CDR3 is TGTGCCAGCAGTTACATGGGAGCATACGAGCAGTACTTC.

CDR3 in amino acids: CASSELNGDTQYF. The CDR3 nucleotides are TGTGCCAGCAGTGAACTCAATGGAGATACGCAGTATTTT. This chain joins TRBV6-5 and TRBJ2-3, with no clear D. Germline V gene data show CDR1 as MNHEY and CDR2 as SVGAGI. The germline V and J ends were trimmed by 5 bases and 5 bases, with 11 bases remaining between them. The CDR3 totals 13 residues.

The chain recombines TRBV27 with TRBJ2-7; possibly TRBD1 for D (6 bases). The V end was cut by 2 bases, the J end by 3 bases, with 14 bases between. Germline values: CDR1 MNHEY, CDR2 SMNVEV (reference sequence). The CDR3 has 15 residues. DNA of the CDR3: TGTGCCAGCAGTTTAAGAGTACAGGGTCTCTACGAGCAGTACTTC. Protein: CASSLRVQGLYEQYF.

The chain links TRBV7-6 to TRBJ2-1; 12 bases are shared with TRBD2. J lost 5 bases, V lost 4 bases, and 3 bases had no gene match. Germline V CDR1 and CDR2: SGHVS, FNYEAQ. This CDR3 contains 15 residues. The CDR3 coding sequence is TGTGCCAGCAGCTCCTGGACTAGCGGGAACAATGAGCAGTTCTTC. It encodes CASSSWTSGNNEQFF. The whole variable domain, remainder taken from reference TRBV7-6 and TRBJ2-1, is GAGVSQSPRYKVTKRGQDVALRCDPISGHVSLYWYRQALGQGPEFLTYFNYEAQQDKSGLPNDRFSAERPEGSISTLTIQRTEQRDSAMYRCASSSWTSGNNEQFFGPGTRLTVL.

This clone was seen more than once but under ten times. The chain links TRBV5-1 to TRBJ2-3; weak D call: TRBD1 (5 bases). Germline V gene lookup returns CDR1 SGHRS and CDR2 YFSETQ. Trimming pared 3 bases from V and 2 bases from J, leaving 13 bases between. The CDR3 is 15 amino acids. CDR3 protein: CASSSSLRVTDTQYF. The CDR3 DNA reads as TGCGCCAGCAGCTCGAGTCTCAGGGTCACAGATACGCAGTATTTT. Full variable domain (rest looked up from reference TRBV5-1 and TRBJ2-3): KAGVTQTPRYLIKTRGQQVTLSCSPISGHRSVSWYQQTPGQGLQFLFEYFSETQRNKGNFPGRFSGRQFSNSRSEMNVSTLELGDSALYLCASSSSLRVTDTQYFGPGTRLTVL.

CDR3 region: CAWRLTSGYNEQFF. The CDR3 DNA reads TGTGCCTGGAGGTTGACTAGCGGTTACAATGAGCAGTTCTTC. The rearrangement joins TRBV30 to TRBJ2-1; TRBD2 aligns across 9 bases. In germline, CDR1 is GTSNPN, CDR2 SVGIG (reference sequence). The CDR3 is 14 residues long. Trimming removed 3 bases from V and 4 bases from J; junction bases left unmatched: 4.

The chain recombines TRBV7-9 with TRBJ1-1; 7 bases align to TRBD1. The CDR3 extends over 14 amino acids. The germline V gene has CDR1 SEHNR and CDR2 FQNEAQ (reference sequence). Trimming removed 4 bases from V and 1 base from J; junction bases left unmatched: 3. This CDR3 reads CASSSRGWNTEAFF. Written as DNA, the CDR3 is TGTGCCAGCAGCTCCAGGGGGTGGAACACTGAAGCTTTCTTT.

This clone was picked up a small number of times. The V and J genes are TRBV9 and TRBJ2-1, with D unclear. From germline, CDR1 is SGDLS and CDR2 YYNGEE. Trimming removed 3 bases at V and 4 bases at J, with 5 bases between. This CDR3 is 12 amino acids long. CDR3 residues: CASSGRYNEQFF. The CDR3 nucleotides are TGTGCCAGCAGCGGTCGGTACAATGAGCAGTTCTTC.

This chain links TRBV9 with TRBJ2-1; 8 bases agree with TRBD1. The CDR3 length is 14 residues. V was clipped by 10 bases and J by 8 bases; unmatched bases: 14. Germline lookup yields CDR1 SGDLS and CDR2 YYNGEE. CDR3 protein: CASTQGQAWDEQFF. The DNA for the CDR3 is TGTGCCTCGACCCAGGGACAGGCTTGGGATGAGCAGTTCTTC.

The chain carries TRBV11-2 and TRBJ1-1; D remains ambiguous. The CDR3 runs to 13 residues. CDR1 is SGHAT and CDR2 is FQNNGV in the germline V gene. V shed 5 bases and J shed 4 bases, with 11 bases lying between them. The CDR3 region is CASSKAPSTEAFF. The CDR3 DNA reads as TGTGCCAGCAGCAAAGCTCCGAGCACTGAAGCTTTCTTT.

V usage is TRBV20-1 and J usage is TRBJ1-1; 7 bases line up with TRBD1. The CDR3 has 11 residues. The germline CDR1 and CDR2 sequences are DFQATT and SNEGSKA (reference sequence). The junction had 5 bases not matched to a gene; V was cut back by 6 bases and J by 7 bases. CDR3 in amino acids: CSAVRTGEAFF. DNA of the CDR3: TGCAGTGCCGTTCGGACAGGTGAAGCTTTCTTT.

The chain joins TRBV7-3 to TRBJ2-1, with 9 nucleotides matching TRBD1. Germline V CDR1 and CDR2: SGHTA, FQGTGA. Trimming took 6 bases from V and 11 from J; bases not matched to a gene: 11. This CDR3 region has 14 residues. CDR3 nucleotide sequence: TGTGCCAGCAGTTACGGGACAGGGTATAGTAAGCAGTTCTTC. Its protein product is CASSYGTGYSKQFF. Using reference TRBV7-3 and TRBJ2-1 for the parts outside the CDR3, the full variable domain is GAGVSQTPSNKVTEKGKYVELRCDPISGHTALYWYRQSLGQGPEFLIYFQGTGAADDSGLPNDRFFAVRPEGSVSTLKIQRTERGDSAVYLCASSYGTGYSKQFFGPGTRLTVL.

The CDR3 DNA is TGCGCCAGCAGCTTGAGGGAGGACCCCAATCAGCCCCAGCATTTT. This translates into CASSLREDPNQPQHF. V is TRBV4-1 and J is TRBJ1-5; D is uncertain. The CDR3 spans 15 residues. Germline V gene data show CDR1 as MGHRA and CDR2 as YSYEKL. V was pared by 5 bases and J by 3 bases, with 14 bases between.

The chain couples TRBV29-1 to TRBJ2-5, with D perhaps matching TRBD2 (6 bases). CDR3 length: 12 residues. V dropped 8 bases and J dropped 7 bases, with 17 bases sitting between them. The V gene's germline CDR1 is SQVTM and CDR2 ANQGSEA. The CDR3 nucleotides are TGCAGCTATGGAGGGGAAAGCGGGACCCAGTACTTC. It translates to CSYGGESGTQYF. Supplemented by reference TRBV29-1 and TRBJ2-5, the full variable domain reads SAVISQKPSRDICQRGTSLTIQCQVDSQVTMMFWYRQQPGQSLTLIATANQGSEATYESGFVIDKFPISRPNLTFSTLTVSNMSPEDSSIYLCSYGGESGTQYFGPGTRLLVL.

The chain couples TRBV6-5 to TRBJ2-7; D is possibly TRBD1 (5 bases). Trimming stripped 9 bases from V and 5 bases from J, with 17 bases between. This CDR3 has 13 residues. Germline CDR1 and CDR2: MNHEY and SVGAGI. As DNA, the CDR3 is TGTGCCAGTAGACAGCTTCCCCCCAACGAGCAGTACTTC. Protein: CASRQLPPNEQYF.

The chain couples TRBV5-1 to TRBJ2-1, with TRBD2 matching 13 bases. The CDR3 spans 15 residues. Per the germline V gene, CDR1 is SGHRS and CDR2 is YFSETQ. V was pared by 4 bases and J by 6 bases, with 4 bases of the junction left unmatched. The DNA for the CDR3 is TGCGCCAGCAGCGTGACTAGCGGGAGGCGCAATGAGCAGTTCTTC. It encodes CASSVTSGRRNEQFF.

The chain has TRBV10-3 and TRBJ2-5; 11 positions agree with TRBD1. Gene TRBJ2-7 matches the end of the DNA better, so the J call may be wrong. CDR3 length: 14 amino acids. Germline CDR1 is ENHRY and CDR2 is SYGVKD. The CDR3 DNA reads TGTGCCATCAGGTCCGGGACAGGGGGATACGAGCAGTACTTC. Translated, it gives CAIRSGTGGYEQYF.

The chain combines TRBV6-5 with TRBJ1-1; TRBD1 matches 7 bases. CDR1 is MNHEY, CDR2 SVGAGI, per germline. V lost 6 bases and J lost 0; bases outside the gene matches: 7. This CDR3 spans 15 amino acids. Written as DNA, the CDR3 is TGTGCCAGCAGACCTAACAGGGGCGTGAACACTGAAGCTTTCTTT. This codes for CASRPNRGVNTEAFF.

The chain combines TRBV21-1 with TRBJ1-5; the table's D call TRBD1 went unverified against the DNA. TRBV21-1 is shown as a pseudogene. This CDR3 spans 18 amino acids. The CDR3 sequence: CASSALKGQPNRHQPQHF. In DNA form, the CDR3 reads TGTGCCAGCAGCGCACTCAAGGGACAGCCAAATCGCCATCAGCCCCAGCATTTT.

This clone occurred a few times. This rearrangement joins TRBV6-1 to TRBJ2-2, with 8 bases identical to TRBD1. The CDR3 totals 14 residues. Germline CDR1 MNHNS, CDR2 SASEGT. After removal of 6 bases from V and 3 bases from J, the junction contained 3 bases not matched to a gene. The CDR3 here is CASRGQVDTGELFF. CDR3 nucleotides: TGTGCCAGCAGGGGACAGGTTGACACCGGGGAGCTGTTTTTT.

V usage is TRBV10-3 and J usage is TRBJ1-1; D unresolved. This CDR3 has 14 residues. Trimming cost V 4 bases and J 0 bases, with 9 bases left between them. Germline assignment: CDR1 ENHRY and CDR2 SYGVKD. The CDR3 nucleotides read TGTGCCATCAGTGCACAGCAGATGAACACTGAAGCTTTCTTT. Amino acids: CAISAQQMNTEAFF.

The chain links TRBV6-5 to TRBJ2-7; weak D call: TRBD2 (5 bases). Looked up from germline, CDR1 is MNHEY and CDR2 is SVGAGI. The CDR3 totals 15 residues. The V and J ends lost 0 bases and 2 bases respectively, with 11 bases between them. The DNA of the CDR3 is TGTGCCAGCAGTTACTCCGAGGGATCCCCCTACGAGCAGTACTTC. The encoded protein is CASSYSEGSPYEQYF.

The genes are TRBV7-8 and TRBJ2-7, with 9 bases lining up with TRBD1. There are 15 residues in the CDR3. Germline-derived CDR1 and CDR2 are SGHVS and FQNEAQ. V lost 1 base, J lost 2 bases, and 3 bases stayed unmatched. The CDR3 DNA sequence: TGTGCCAGCAGCTTAGACAGGGGGCCTACCTACGAGCAGTACTTC. Amino acid sequence: CASSLDRGPTYEQYF.

CDR3 sequence reads: CASSFRVGSYEQYF. In nucleotides, the CDR3 is TGTGCCAGCAGCTTCAGGGTGGGATCCTACGAGCAGTACTTC. The chain uses TRBV7-9 and TRBJ2-7; TRBD1 is a possible D gene (5 bases). Germline assignment: CDR1 SEHNR and CDR2 FQNEAQ (reference sequence). The CDR3 sequence is 14 residues long. The ends were cut back, 3 bases at V and 1 base at J, with 10 bases in the middle. Full variable domain (missing parts from reference TRBV7-9 and TRBJ2-7): DTGVSQNPRHKITKRGQNVTFRCDPISEHNRLYWYRQTLGQGPEFLTYFQNEAQLEKSRLLSDRFSAERPKGSFSTLEIQRTEQGDSAMYLCASSFRVGSYEQYFGPGTRLTVT.

The chain uses TRBV27 and TRBJ2-1; possible D gene TRBD1, 6 bases. Germline assignment: CDR1 MNHEY and CDR2 SMNVEV (reference sequence). The V gene lost 6 bases and the J gene lost 0 bases, with 15 bases spanning the gap. CDR3 length: 16 residues. The CDR3 spells CASSRDRSGSYNEQFF. DNA for the CDR3: TGTGCCAGCAGCCGCGACAGGTCGGGCTCCTACAATGAGCAGTTCTTC.

This clone was picked up a small number of times. The V gene is TRBV7-8, the J gene TRBJ2-3, with 14 bases that match TRBD2. Germline trimming cut 4 bases from V and 1 base from J; bases unmatched to any gene: 1. The CDR3 has 16 residues. Germline V lookup: CDR1 SGHVS, CDR2 FQNEAQ. This CDR3 reads CASSWGLAGGTDTQYF. For the CDR3, the DNA is TGTGCCAGCAGCTGGGGACTAGCGGGGGGCACAGATACGCAGTATTTT.